The present TCR beta chain was sequenced within a study of persistence of HIV-infected CD4 T cells (dated by TCRdb to 2018 to 2021). Broadly, across the study: Suppressive ART had been received by participants for a median of roughly 8 years. Peripheral blood samples of up to 180 mL were collected at multiple time points, except for a couple of participants, who underwent leukapheresis at a single time point. CMV- and HIV-1 Gag-responding CD4+ T cells were isolated from ART-treated individuals so that antigen-driven clonal expansion of HIV-1-infected cells could be examined. The clonality of all cells in each sorted population was measured by TCRbeta sequencing, and the clonality of infected cells was measured by proviral sequencing. Cross-participant TCR cluster analysis included roughly eight participants for CMV and 6 or 7 participants for Gag.

Taken with the paper, the label for treatment or condition translates to: suppressive antiretroviral therapy. A pool of overlapping HIV-1 Gag 15-mer peptides was used at 0.9 to 1 ug per peptide per mL for cell stimulation. Responding CD4+ T cells were sorted by upregulation of both CD40 ligand and CD69. HIV-1-infected adults in whom suppressive ART had been started during chronic infection were enrolled as participants. Participants had undetectable plasma HIV-1 RNA below 50 copies/mL for at least 4 years. To be included, a participant needed positive CMV serology and a CD4+ T cell count above 400 cells/uL. Before stimulation, PBMCs were isolated using density centrifugation and depleted of CD8+ T cells. For less than 20 hours, CD8-depleted PBMCs were stimulated with anti-CD28/CD49d costimulation, a CD40-blocking antibody, and enfuvirtide, which was added to prevent new infections. Sorting was done on either a Beckman Coulter MoFlo Legacy or an XDP sorter, and propidium iodide was used to exclude dead cells. Genomic DNA was extracted with the QIAamp DNA Mini Kit for samples above one million cells, otherwise with the Quick-DNA Microprep Kit.

The full study reports these points: Enrichment of degenerate expanded CDR3beta sequences was found in antigen-responding cells, suggesting convergent selection of CD4+ responses to CMV and Gag. Within the same sorted populations, how oligoclonal the TCRs were correlated with how oligoclonal the proviruses were. TCRbeta richness in CMV- and Gag-responding cells was significantly lower than in anti-CD3/anti-CD28-responding cells; CMV-responding cells had higher oligoclonality than CD3/CD28-stimulated and Gag-responding cells. Restriction of bulk TCR analyses to the rare CMV-responding cells that actually carried HIV-1 proviruses was not possible. Only a small number of individuals took part in the study, and only a limited range of antigens was tested.

From the cysteine up to the phenylalanine, the CDR3 has a length of 18 residues. Here the CDR3 DNA is all that survives: 54 bases in frame from base 1. CDR1 and CDR2 (ENHRY, SYGVKD) derive from the germline V gene. Trimming accounts for 8 bases at V and 1 base at J, while the number of junction bases matched to no gene is 8. TCRbeta repertoires were sequenced from genomic DNA with the immunoSEQ hsTCRB assay version 4 in survey mode. Genomic DNA was diluted to roughly 10 ng/uL, and up to roughly 1 ug per sample was used for TCRbeta sequencing. The authors' pipeline ran thus. ImmunoSeq Analyzer 3.0 was used for analysis of TCRbeta data, and diversity was computed on productive nucleotide rearrangements. Lower-bound TCR diversity was estimated with the improved Chao index, and clonality with the Gini coefficient using the Immunarch R package. Nucleotide rearrangements that differed but encoded the same CDR3beta amino acid sequence were counted as separate clonotypes. TCRbeta sequences significantly enriched in antigen-responding cells relative to anti-CD3/anti-CD28-activated cells were identified by differential abundance analysis. Using predicted peptide-MHC specificity as the basis, GLIPH2 grouped TCRs into clusters, both for each participant individually and for the merged data sets that combined participants. Drawn from immuneACCESS, this table holds only the in-frame rearrangements with V and J called that TCRdb kept. Clones are partly lost; checked studies trace under half to an unresolved V gene and leave the rest unexplained. That table supplies the V and J calls and clone size; D and trimming were determined from the DNA. This sample has nearly 20,000 clones in its table, and over 55% of those were observed once. Approximately 2% of the sample is taken by the ten largest.

Notes on this clone: The antigen this receptor binds is unknown. Base-call qualities are not available, and no considerably larger clone is one nucleotide away.

The V and J genes are TRBV10-3 and TRBJ2-4, and TRBD2 matches 16 of the central bases. This TCR was recovered from an adult woman with HIV who was CMV-seropositive. Sample: CD4+ T cells sorted from PBMCs after roughly 18-hour stimulation, taken from a patient who received antiretroviral therapy. In light of the paper, this sample's cell subset or site label describes: CD40L+CD69+ CD4 T cells responding to HIV-1 Gag peptides. The CDR3 in this case is CAILPGTSGGGAKNIQYF. Read as DNA, the sequence is TGTGCCATCTTGCCCGGGACTAGCGGGGGGGGTGCCAAAAACATTCAGTACTTC.